This note documents a single T cell receptor beta chain sequence. The antigen is not known. This sample is drawn from a study of cytomegalovirus exposure and HLA in healthy donors. Overall study findings and caveats: A few chains tied to CMV proved CMV antigen-specific in vitro. Researchers left out some V segments, among them TRBV6-2 and TRBV6-3, as indistinguishable. Most observed TCR sequences were rare, whereas some public TCRs were detected in many donors.

The V gene's germline CDR1 is SEHNR and CDR2 FQNEAQ (reference sequence). The CDR3 totals 14 residues. V trimming: 7 bases; J trimming: 1 base; junction bases outside the gene matches: 6. Primers: 60 Vbeta forward and 13 Jbeta reverse. Profiled with immunoSEQ multiplex PCR; TCRdb holds only in-frame clones, not every one. The top ten clones hold around a tenth of a sample with 110,000 or so clones, around 70% of them seen once. Although they were nominally healthy when sampled, donors likely had unrecorded immune exposures. This chain joins TRBV7-9 and TRBJ1-2; 7 bases align to TRBD1. Source material: PBMCs. This TCR was recovered from a woman aged 45-60 years in good health and CMV-seropositive. The CDR3 DNA sequence: TGTGCCAGCAATGGGGACAGTTATAACTATGGCTACACCTTC. Translation: CASNGDSYNYGYTF.